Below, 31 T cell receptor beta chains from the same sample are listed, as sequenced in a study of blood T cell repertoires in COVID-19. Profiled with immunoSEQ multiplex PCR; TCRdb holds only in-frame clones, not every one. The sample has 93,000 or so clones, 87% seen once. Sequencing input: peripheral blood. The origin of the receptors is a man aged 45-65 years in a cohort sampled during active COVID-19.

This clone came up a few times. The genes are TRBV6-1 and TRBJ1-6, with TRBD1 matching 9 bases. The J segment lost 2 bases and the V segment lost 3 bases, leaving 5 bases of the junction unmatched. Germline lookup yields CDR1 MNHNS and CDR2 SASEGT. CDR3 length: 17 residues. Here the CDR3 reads CASSDHRGRTYNSPLHF. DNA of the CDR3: TGTGCCAGCAGTGACCACAGGGGGCGTACCTATAATTCACCCCTCCACTTT.

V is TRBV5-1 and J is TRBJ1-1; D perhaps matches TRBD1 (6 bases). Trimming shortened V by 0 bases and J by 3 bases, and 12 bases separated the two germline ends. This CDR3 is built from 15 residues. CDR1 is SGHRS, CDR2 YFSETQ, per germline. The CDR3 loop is CASSLVGGRDTEAFF. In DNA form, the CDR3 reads TGCGCCAGCAGCTTGGTAGGGGGTAGGGACACTGAAGCTTTCTTT.

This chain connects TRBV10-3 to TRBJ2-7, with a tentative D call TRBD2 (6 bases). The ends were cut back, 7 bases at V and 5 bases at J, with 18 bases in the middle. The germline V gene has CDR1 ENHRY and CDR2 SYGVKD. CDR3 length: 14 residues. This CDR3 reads CAITQRENRDEQYF. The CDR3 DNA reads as TGTGCCATCACTCAACGGGAGAATCGAGACGAGCAGTACTTC.

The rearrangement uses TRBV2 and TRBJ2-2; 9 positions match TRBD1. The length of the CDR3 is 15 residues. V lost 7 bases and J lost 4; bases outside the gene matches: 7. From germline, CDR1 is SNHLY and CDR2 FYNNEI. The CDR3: CASTEGQGATGELFF. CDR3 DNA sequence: TGTGCCAGCACTGAGGGACAGGGAGCCACCGGGGAGCTGTTTTTT.

CDR3: CQGQPFDTF. CDR3 sequence (DNA): TGCCAGGGACAGCCGTTTGACACCTTC. This rearrangement joins TRBV20-1 to TRBJ1-2; the match to TRBD1 covers 7 bases. The CDR3 contains 9 residues. Germline assignment: CDR1 DFQATT and CDR2 SNEGSKA (reference sequence).

The CDR3 DNA is TGCGCCAGCAGCTCCTACGGGGGCACAGATACGCAGTATTTT. Its translation is CASSSYGGTDTQYF. The V gene is TRBV5-1, the J gene TRBJ2-3; weak D call: TRBD2 (5 bases). V was pared by 3 bases and J by 1 base, with 9 bases between. Germline loops: CDR1 SGHRS, CDR2 YFSETQ. The CDR3 extends over 14 amino acids.

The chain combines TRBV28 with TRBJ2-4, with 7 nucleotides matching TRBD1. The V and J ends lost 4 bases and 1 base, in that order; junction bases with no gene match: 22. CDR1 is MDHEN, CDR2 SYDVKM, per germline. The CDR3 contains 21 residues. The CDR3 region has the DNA TGTGCCAGCAGTTCCCCCCGGGACAGCCAGACCTGGAGTCGGGCCAAAAACATTCAGTACTTC. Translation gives CASSSPRDSQTWSRAKNIQYF.

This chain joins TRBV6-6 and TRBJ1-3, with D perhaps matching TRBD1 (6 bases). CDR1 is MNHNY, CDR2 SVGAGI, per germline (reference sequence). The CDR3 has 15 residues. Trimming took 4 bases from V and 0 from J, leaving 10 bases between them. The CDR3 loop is CASSSPGASGNTIYF. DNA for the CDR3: TGTGCCAGCAGTTCACCAGGGGCCTCTGGAAACACCATATATTTT.

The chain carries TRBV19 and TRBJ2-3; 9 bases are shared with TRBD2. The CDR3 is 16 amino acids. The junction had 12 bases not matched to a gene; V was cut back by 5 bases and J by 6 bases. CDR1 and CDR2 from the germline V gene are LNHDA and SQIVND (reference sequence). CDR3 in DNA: TGTGCCAGTAGTCCCTGGCGGGGGGGGCGAAAGGATACGCAGTATTTT. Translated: CASSPWRGGRKDTQYF. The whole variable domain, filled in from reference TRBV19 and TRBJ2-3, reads DGGITQSPKYLFRKEGQNVTLSCEQNLNHDAMYWYRQDPGQGLRLIYYSQIVNDFQKGDIAEGYSVSREKKESFPLTVTSAQKNPTAFYLCASSPWRGGRKDTQYFGPGTRLTVL.

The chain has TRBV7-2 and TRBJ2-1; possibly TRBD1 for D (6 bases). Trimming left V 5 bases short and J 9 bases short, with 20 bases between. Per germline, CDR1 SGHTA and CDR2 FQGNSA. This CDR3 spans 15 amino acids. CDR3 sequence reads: CASSLVAGVVGEQFF. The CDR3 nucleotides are TGTGCCAGCAGCCTCGTGGCAGGGGTGGTAGGTGAGCAGTTCTTC.

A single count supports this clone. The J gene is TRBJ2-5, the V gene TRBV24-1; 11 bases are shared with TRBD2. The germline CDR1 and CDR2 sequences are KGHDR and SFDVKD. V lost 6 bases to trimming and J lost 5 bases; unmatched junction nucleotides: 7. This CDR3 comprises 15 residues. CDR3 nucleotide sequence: TGTGCCACCAGTAATAGCGGGGGGGCGGGTGAGACCCAGTACTTC. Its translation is CATSNSGGAGETQYF.

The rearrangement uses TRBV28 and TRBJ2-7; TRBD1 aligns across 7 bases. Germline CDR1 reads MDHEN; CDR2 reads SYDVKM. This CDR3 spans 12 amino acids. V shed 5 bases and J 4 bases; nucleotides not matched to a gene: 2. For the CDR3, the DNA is TGTGCCAGCAGTCAGGACAGGTACGAGCAGTACGTC. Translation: CASSQDRYEQYV.

The CDR3 protein is CASAAGTGKYEQYF. DNA for the CDR3: TGTGCCAGCGCTGCCGGGACAGGGAAATACGAGCAGTACTTC. This chain links TRBV2 with TRBJ2-7; TRBD1 matches at 9 bases. This CDR3 has 14 residues. Germline V gene data show CDR1 as SNHLY and CDR2 as FYNNEI. V trimming: 8 bases; J trimming: 4 bases; junction bases outside the gene matches: 9.

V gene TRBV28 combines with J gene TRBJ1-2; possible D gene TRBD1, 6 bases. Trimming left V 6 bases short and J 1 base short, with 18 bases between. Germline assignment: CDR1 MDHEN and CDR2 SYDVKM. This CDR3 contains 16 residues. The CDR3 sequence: CASREQGGRHNYGYTF. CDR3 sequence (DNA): TGTGCCAGCAGGGAACAGGGTGGGCGCCATAACTATGGCTACACCTTC.

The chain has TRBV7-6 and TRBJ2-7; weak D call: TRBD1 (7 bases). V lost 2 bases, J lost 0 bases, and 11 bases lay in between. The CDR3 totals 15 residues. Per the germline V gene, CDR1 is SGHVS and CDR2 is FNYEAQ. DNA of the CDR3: TGTGCCAGCAGCTTACGGAGGGGGCACTCCTACGAGCAGTACGTC. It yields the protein CASSLRRGHSYEQYV.

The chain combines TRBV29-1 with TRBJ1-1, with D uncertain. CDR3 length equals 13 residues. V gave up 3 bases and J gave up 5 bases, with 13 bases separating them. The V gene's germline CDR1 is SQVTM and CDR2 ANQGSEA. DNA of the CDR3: TGCAGCGTTGAGGAGGCTTCGGGGACTGAAGCTTTCTTT. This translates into CSVEEASGTEAFF.

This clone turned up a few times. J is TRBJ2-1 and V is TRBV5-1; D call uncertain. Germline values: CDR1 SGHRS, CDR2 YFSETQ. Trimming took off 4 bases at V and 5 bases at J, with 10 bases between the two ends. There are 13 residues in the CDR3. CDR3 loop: CASSDIVHNEQFF. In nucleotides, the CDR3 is TGCGCCAGCAGCGATATAGTCCACAATGAGCAGTTCTTC.

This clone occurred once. The CDR3 reads CASSLSPAGGQETQYF. As DNA, the CDR3 is TGTGCCAGCAGTTTATCGCCGGCGGGGGGCCAAGAGACCCAGTACTTC. The V and J genes are TRBV28 and TRBJ2-5; 8 bases map to TRBD2. V was clipped by 1 base and J by 1 base; unmatched bases: 5. The length of the CDR3 is 16 residues. Germline CDR1 is MDHEN and CDR2 is SYDVKM.

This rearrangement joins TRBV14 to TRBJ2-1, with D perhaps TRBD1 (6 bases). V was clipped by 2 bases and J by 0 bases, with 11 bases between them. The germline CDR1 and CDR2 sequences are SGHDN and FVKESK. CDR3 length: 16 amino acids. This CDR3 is CASSQLGGSSYNEQFF. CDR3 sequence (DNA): TGTGCCAGCAGCCAACTTGGGGGCAGCTCCTACAATGAGCAGTTCTTC.

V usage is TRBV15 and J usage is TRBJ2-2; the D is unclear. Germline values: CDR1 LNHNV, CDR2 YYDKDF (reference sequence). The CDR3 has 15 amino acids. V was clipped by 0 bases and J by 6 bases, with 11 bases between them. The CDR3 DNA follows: TGTGCCACCAGCAGAGATTACTCCTTGCCCGGGGAGCTGTTTTTT. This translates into CATSRDYSLPGELFF. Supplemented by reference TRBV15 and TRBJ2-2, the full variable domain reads DAMVIQNPRYQVTQFGKPVTLSCSQTLNHNVMYWYQQKSSQAPKLLFHYYDKDFNNEADTPDNFQSRRPNTSFCFLDIRSPGLGDTAMYLCATSRDYSLPGELFFGEGSRLTVL.

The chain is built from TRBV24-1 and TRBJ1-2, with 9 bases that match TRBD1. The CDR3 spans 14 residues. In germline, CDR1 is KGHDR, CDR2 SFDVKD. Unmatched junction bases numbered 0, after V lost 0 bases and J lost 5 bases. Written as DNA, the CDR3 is TGTGCCACCAGTGATTTGGGACAGGGGTATGGCTACACCTTC. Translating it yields CATSDLGQGYGYTF.

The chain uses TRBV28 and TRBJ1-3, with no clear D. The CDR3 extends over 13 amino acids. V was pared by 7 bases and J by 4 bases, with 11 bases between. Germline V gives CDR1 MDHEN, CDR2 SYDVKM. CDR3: CASTVQLGNTIYF. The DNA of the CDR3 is TGTGCCAGCACGGTACAGCTCGGAAACACCATATATTTT.

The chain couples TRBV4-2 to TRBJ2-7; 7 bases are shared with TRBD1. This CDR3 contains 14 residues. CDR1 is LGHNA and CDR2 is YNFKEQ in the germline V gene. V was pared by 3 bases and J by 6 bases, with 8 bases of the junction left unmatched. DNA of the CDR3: TGTGCCAGCAGCCACACAGGGGTCACCCTCGAGCAGTACTTC. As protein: CASSHTGVTLEQYF.

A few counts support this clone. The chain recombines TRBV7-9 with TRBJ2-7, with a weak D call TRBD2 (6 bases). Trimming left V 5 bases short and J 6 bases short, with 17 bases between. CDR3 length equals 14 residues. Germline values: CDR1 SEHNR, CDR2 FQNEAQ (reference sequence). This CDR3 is CASSLAGDSAEQYF. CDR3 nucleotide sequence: TGTGCCAGCAGCCTCGCCGGGGACTCCGCCGAGCAGTACTTC.

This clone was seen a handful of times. The CDR3 DNA reads as TGTGCCAGCAGCCCCGACGGAGAATATGGCTACACCTTC. Translation gives CASSPDGEYGYTF. The gene calls are TRBV7-9 and TRBJ1-2; D unclear. Germline-derived CDR1 and CDR2 are SEHNR and FQNEAQ (reference sequence). The CDR3 contains 13 residues. Trimming stripped 5 bases from V and 5 bases from J, with 12 bases between. The full variable domain, completed using reference TRBV7-9 and TRBJ1-2, is DTGVSQNPRHKITKRGQNVTFRCDPISEHNRLYWYRQTLGQGPEFLTYFQNEAQLEKSRLLSDRFSAERPKGSFSTLEIQRTEQGDSAMYLCASSPDGEYGYTFGSGTRLTVV.

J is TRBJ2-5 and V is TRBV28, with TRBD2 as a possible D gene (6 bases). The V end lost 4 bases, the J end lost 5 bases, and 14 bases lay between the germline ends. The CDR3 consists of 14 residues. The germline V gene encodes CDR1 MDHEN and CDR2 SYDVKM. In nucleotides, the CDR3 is TGTGCCAGCAGTTCCTCGGGGGAGTCCGAGACCCAGTACTTC. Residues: CASSSSGESETQYF.

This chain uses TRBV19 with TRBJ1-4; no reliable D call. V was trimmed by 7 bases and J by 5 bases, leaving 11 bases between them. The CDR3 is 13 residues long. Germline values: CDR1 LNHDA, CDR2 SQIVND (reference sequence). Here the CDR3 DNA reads TGTGCCAGTACCTCAACTGCGAATGAAAAACTGTTTTTT. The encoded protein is CASTSTANEKLFF.

The CDR3 nucleotides read TGTGCCAGCAGCTTATACGAGCAGTACGTC. Translating it yields CASSLYEQYV. The rearrangement links TRBV2 to TRBJ2-7, with D uncertain. Trimming took 6 bases from V and 4 from J, leaving 4 bases between them. The CDR3 contains 10 residues. Germline V gene lookup returns CDR1 SNHLY and CDR2 FYNNEI.

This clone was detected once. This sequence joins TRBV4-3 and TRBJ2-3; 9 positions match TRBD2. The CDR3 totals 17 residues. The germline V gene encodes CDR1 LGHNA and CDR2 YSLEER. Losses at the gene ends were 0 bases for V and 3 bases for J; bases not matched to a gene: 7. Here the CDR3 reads CASSQDRAGGGTDTQYF. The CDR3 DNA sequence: TGCGCCAGCAGCCAAGATCGCGCGGGGGGGGGTACAGATACGCAGTATTTT.

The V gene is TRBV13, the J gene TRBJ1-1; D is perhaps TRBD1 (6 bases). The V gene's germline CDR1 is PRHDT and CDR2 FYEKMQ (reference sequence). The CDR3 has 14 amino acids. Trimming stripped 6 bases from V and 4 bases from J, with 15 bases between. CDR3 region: CASSTDRIVTEAFF. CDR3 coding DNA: TGTGCCAGCAGTACGGACAGAATTGTCACTGAAGCTTTCTTT. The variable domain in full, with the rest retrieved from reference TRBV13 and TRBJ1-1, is AAGVIQSPRHLIKEKRETATLKCYPIPRHDTVYWYQQGPGQDPQFLISFYEKMQSDKGSIPDRFSAQQFSDYHSELNMSSLELGDSALYFCASSTDRIVTEAFFGQGTRLTVV.

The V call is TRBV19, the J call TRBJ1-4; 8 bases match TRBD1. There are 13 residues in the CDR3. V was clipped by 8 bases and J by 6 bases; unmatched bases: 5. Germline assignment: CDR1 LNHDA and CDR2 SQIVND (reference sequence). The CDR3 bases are TGTGCCAGTGTTGGACAGGGAGATGAAAAACTGTTTTTT. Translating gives CASVGQGDEKLFF.